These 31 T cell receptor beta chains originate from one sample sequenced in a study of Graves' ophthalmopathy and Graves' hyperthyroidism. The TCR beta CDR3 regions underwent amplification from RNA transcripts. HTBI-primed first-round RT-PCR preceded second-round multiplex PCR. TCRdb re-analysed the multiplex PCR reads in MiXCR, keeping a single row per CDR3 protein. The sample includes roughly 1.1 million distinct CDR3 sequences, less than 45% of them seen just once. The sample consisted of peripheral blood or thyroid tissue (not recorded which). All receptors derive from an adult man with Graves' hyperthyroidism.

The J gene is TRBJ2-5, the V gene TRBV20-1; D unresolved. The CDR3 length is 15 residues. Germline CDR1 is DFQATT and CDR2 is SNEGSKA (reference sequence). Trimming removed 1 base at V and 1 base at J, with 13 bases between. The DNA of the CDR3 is TGCAGTGCTAGAGTCCCCGATAAGGGCCAAGAGACCCAGTACTTC. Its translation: CSARVPDKGQETQYF.

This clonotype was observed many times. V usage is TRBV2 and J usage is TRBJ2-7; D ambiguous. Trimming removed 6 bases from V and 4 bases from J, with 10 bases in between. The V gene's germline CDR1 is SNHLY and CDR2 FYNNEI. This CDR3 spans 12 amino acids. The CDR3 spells CASSPIQYEQYF. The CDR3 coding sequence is TGTGCCAGCAGCCCGATTCAATACGAGCAGTACTTC.

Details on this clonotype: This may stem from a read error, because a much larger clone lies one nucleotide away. The CDR3 DNA reads TGTGCCAGCAGCTTAGTCCGACAGGGAGGTGGAGAGACCCAGTGCTTC. Amino acid sequence: CASSLVRQGGGETQCF. This sequence joins TRBV11-2 and TRBJ2-5; D is perhaps TRBD1 (7 bases). CDR1 SGHAT and CDR2 FQNNGV come from the germline V gene. This CDR3 region has 16 residues.

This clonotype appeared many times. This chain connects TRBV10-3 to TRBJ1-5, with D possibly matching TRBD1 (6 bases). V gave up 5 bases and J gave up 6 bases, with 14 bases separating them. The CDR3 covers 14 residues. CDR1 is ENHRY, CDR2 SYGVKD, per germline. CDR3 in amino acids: CAISLGRGGQPQHF. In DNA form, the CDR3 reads TGTGCCATCAGTCTTGGCAGGGGCGGTCAGCCCCAGCATTTT.

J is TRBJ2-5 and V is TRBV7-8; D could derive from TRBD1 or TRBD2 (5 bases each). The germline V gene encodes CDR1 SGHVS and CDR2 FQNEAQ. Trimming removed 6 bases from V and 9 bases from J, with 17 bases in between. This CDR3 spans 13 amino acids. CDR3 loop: CASRSGGMVSQYF. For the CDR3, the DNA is TGTGCCAGCAGGTCTGGGGGTATGGTGTCCCAGTACTTC.

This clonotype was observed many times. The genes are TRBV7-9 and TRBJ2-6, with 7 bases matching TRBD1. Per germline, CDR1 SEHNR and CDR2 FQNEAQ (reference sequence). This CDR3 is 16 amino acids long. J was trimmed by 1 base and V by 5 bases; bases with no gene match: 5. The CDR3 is CASSDRVRSGANVLTF. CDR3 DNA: TGTGCCAGCAGCGACAGGGTGCGATCTGGGGCCAACGTCCTGACTTTC.

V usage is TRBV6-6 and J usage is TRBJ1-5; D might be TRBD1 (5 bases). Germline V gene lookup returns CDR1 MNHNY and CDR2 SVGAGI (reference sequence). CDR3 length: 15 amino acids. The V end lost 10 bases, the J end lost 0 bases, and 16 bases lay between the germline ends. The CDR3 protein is CANPVGAYSNQPQHF. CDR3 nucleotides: TGTGCCAACCCGGTTGGGGCTTATAGCAATCAGCCCCAGCATTTT.

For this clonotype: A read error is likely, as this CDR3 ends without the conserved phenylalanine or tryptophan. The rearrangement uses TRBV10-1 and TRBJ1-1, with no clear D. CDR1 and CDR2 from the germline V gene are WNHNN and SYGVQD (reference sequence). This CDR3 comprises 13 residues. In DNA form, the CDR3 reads TGCGCCGGCAGTGAAAGGCAGAACACTGAAGCTTTCCTT. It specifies CAGSERQNTEAFL.

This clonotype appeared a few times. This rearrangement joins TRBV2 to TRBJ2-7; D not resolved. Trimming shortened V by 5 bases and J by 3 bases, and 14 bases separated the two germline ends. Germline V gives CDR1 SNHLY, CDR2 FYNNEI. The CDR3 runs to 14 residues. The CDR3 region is CASSSRVGRYEQYF. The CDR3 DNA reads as TGTGCCAGCAGTTCACGGGTTGGGCGCTACGAGCAGTACTTC.

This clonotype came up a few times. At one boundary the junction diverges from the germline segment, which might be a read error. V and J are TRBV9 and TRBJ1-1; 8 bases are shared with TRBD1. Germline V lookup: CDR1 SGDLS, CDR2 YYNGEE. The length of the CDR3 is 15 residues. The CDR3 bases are TGTGCCAGCAGTTTTGAGACAGGGGTGAACACTGAAGCCTTCTTT. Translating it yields CASSFETGVNTEAFF.

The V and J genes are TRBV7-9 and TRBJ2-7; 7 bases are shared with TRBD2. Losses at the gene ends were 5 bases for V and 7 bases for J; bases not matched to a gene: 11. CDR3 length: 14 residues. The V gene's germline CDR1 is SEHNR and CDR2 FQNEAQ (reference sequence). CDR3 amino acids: CASSPLGVGREQYF. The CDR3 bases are TGTGCCAGCAGCCCCCTGGGGGTCGGGAGGGAGCAGTACTTC.

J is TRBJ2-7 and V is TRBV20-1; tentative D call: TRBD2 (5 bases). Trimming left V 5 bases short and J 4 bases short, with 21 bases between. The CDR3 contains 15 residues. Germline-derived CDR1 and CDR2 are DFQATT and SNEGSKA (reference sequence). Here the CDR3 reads CSAQKSGLTLYEQYF. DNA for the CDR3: TGCAGTGCTCAAAAAAGCGGTTTGACGTTGTACGAGCAGTACTTC.

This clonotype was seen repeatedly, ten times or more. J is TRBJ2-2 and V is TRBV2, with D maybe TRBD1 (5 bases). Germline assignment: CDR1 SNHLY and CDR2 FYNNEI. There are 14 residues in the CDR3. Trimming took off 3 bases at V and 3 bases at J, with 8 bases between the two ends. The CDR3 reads CASSEVRDTGELFF. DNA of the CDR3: TGTGCCAGCAGTGAGGTCAGGGACACCGGGGAGCTGTTTTTT. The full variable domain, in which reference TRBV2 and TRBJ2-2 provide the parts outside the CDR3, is EPEVTQTPSHQVTQMGQEVILRCVPISNHLYFYWYRQILGQKVEFLVSFYNNEISEKSEIFDDQFSVERPDGSNFTLKIRSTKLEDSAMYFCASSEVRDTGELFFGEGSRLTVL.

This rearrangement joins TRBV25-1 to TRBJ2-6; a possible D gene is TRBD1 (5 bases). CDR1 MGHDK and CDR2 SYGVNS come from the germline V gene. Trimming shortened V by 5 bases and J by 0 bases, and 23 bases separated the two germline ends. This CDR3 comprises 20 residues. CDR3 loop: CASSSVQGDHSFSGANVLTF. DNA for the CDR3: TGTGCCAGCAGTTCCGTTCAGGGCGACCATTCCTTCTCTGGGGCCAACGTCCTGACTTTC.

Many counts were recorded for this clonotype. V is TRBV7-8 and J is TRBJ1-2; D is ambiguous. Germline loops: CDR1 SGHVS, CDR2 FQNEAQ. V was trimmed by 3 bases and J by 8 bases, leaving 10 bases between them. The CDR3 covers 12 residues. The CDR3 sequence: CASSFAGGGYTF. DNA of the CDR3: TGTGCCAGCAGCTTCGCAGGCGGGGGCTACACCTTC.

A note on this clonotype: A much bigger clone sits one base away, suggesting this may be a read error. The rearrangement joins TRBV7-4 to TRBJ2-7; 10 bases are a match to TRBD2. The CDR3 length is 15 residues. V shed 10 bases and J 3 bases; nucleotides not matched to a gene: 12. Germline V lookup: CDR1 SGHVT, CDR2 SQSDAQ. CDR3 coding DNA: TGTGCCACCAGTGGGGGCCCTAGCGGGAGCTACGAGCAGTACTTC. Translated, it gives CATSGGPSGSYEQYF.

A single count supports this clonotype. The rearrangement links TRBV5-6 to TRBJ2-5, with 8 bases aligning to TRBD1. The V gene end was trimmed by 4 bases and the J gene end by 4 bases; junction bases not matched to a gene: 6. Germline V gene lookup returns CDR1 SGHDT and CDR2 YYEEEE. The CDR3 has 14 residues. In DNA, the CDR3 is TGTGCCAGCAGCCGGACAGGGACCCGAGAGACCCAGTACTTC. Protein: CASSRTGTRETQYF.

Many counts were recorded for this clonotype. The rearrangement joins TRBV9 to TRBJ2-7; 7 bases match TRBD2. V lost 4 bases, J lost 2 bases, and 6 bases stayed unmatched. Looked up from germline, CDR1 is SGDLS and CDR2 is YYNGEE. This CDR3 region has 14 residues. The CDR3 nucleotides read TGTGCCAGCAGCCCTCGCCTAGCGGCCTACGAGCAGTACTTC. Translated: CASSPRLAAYEQYF.

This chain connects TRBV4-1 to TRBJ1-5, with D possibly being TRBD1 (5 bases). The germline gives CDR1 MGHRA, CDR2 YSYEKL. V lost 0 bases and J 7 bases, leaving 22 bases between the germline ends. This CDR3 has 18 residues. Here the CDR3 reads CASSQDTSSRGRRQPQHF. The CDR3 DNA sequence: TGCGCCAGCAGCCAAGACACCTCCTCTAGGGGTCGGAGGCAGCCCCAGCATTTT.

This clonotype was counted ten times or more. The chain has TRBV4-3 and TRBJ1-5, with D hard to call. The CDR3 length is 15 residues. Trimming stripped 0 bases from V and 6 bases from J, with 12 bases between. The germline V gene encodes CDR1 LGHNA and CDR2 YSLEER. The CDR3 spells CASSQDRYSSQPQHF. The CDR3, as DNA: TGCGCCAGCAGCCAAGATAGGTATTCCAGTCAGCCCCAGCATTTT.

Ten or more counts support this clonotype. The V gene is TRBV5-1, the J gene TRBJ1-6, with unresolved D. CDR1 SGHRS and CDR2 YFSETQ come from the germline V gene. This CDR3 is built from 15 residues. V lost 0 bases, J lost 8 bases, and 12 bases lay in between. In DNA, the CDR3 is TGCGCCAGCAGCTTGGCGGCGCCTGTTGATTCACCCCTCCACTTT. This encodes CASSLAAPVDSPLHF.

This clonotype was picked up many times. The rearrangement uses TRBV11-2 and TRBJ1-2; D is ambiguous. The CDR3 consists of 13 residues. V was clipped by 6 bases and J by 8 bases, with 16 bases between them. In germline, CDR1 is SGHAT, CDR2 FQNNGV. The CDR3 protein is CASRPDSAVGYTF. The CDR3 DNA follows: TGTGCCAGCAGGCCAGACTCGGCAGTCGGCTACACCTTC.

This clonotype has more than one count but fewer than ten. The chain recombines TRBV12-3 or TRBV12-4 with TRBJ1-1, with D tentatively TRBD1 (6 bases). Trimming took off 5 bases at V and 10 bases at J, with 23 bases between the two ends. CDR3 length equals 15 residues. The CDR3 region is CASSPSTLQGGGAFF. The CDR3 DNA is TGTGCCAGCAGTCCCTCTACACTACAGGGTGGTGGAGCTTTCTTT.

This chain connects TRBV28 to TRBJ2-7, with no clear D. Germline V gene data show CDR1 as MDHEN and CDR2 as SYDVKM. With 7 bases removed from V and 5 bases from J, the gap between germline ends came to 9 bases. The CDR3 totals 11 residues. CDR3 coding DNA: TGTGCCAGCACCTTGGGGAACGAGCAGTACTTC. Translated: CASTLGNEQYF.

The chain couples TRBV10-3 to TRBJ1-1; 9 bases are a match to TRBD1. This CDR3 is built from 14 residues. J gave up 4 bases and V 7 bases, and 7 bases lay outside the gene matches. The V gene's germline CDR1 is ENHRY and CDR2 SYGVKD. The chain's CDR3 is CAITGTGTGTEAFF. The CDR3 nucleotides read TGTGCCATCACCGGGACAGGGACGGGCACTGAAGCTTTCTTT.

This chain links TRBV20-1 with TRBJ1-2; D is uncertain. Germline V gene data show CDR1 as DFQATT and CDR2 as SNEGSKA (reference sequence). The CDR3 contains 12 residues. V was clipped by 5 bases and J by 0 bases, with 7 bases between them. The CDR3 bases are TGCAGTGCTCCTCGGGCTAACTATGGCTACACCTTC. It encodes CSAPRANYGYTF.

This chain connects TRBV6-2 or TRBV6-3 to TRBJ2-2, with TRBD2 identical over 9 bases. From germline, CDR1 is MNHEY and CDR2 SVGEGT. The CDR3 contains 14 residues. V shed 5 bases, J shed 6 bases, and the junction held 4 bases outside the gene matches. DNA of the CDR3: TGTGCCAGCAGTCCTCAGCGGGAGGCCGGGGAGCTGTTTTTT. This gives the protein CASSPQREAGELFF.

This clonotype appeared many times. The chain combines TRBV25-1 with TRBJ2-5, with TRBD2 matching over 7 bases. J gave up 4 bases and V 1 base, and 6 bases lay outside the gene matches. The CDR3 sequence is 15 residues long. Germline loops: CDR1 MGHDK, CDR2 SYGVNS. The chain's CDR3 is CASSEFGGSTETQYF. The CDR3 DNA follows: TGTGCCAGCAGTGAATTTGGCGGGAGTACAGAGACCCAGTACTTC.

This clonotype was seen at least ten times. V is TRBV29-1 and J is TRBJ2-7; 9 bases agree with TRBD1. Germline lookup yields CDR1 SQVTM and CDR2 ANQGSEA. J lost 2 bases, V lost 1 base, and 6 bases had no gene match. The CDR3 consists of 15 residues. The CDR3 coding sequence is TGCAGCGTTGAAGGGGGGACAGGGAATCCCTACGAGCAGTACTTC. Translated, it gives CSVEGGTGNPYEQYF.

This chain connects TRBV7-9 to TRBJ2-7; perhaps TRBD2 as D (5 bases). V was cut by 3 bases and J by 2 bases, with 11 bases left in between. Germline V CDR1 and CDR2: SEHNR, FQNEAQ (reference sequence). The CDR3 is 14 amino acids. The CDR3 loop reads CASSLDGKTYEQYF. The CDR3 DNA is TGTGCCAGCAGCTTGGACGGGAAGACCTACGAGCAGTACTTC. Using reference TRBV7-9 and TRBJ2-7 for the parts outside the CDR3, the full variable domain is DTGVSQNPRHKITKRGQNVTFRCDPISEHNRLYWYRQTLGQGPEFLTYFQNEAQLEKSRLLSDRFSAERPKGSFSTLEIQRTEQGDSAMYLCASSLDGKTYEQYFGPGTRLTVT.

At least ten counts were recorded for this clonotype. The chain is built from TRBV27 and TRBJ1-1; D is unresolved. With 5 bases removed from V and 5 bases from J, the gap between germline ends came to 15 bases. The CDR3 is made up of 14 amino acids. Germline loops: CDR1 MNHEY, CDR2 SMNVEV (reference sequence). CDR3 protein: CASSPPEGRTEAFF. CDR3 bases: TGTGCCAGCAGTCCCCCTGAGGGTAGGACTGAAGCTTTCTTT.